Below are 14 T cell receptor beta chains sequenced from a single sample in a study of identical twins. TCRdb used MiXCR to reprocess the 5' RACE reads, holding one entry per CDR3 protein. The sample shows some 500,000 distinct CDR3 sequences, 11% to 15% of them seen only once. These data were also reused for a study on yellow fever vaccine responses in identical twins.

The specimen sequenced was CD4+ T cells sorted from blood. The receptors stem from a woman aged 18-30 years in good health.

This clonotype was seen at least ten times. The chain combines TRBV24-1 with TRBJ2-2; 9 nucleotides align to TRBD1. With V trimmed by 6 bases and J by 3 bases, 4 bases remained unmatched. Germline lookup yields CDR1 KGHDR and CDR2 SFDVKD. This CDR3 contains 15 residues. In nucleotides, the CDR3 is TGTGCCACCAGTCCGGACAGGGGATACACCGGGGAGCTGTTTTTT. This translates into CATSPDRGYTGELFF.

This clonotype was observed a few times. This rearrangement joins TRBV5-1 to TRBJ2-2, with D possibly matching TRBD2 (6 bases). The germline V gene encodes CDR1 SGHRS and CDR2 YFSETQ. CDR3 size: 16 residues. Trimming shortened V by 0 bases and J by 1 base, and 10 bases separated the two germline ends. The CDR3 sequence: CASSLVGGKNTGELFF. In nucleotides, the CDR3 is TGCGCCAGCAGCTTGGTCGGAGGGAAGAACACCGGGGAGCTGTTTTTT.

This chain connects TRBV2 to TRBJ2-7; no reliable D call. From germline, CDR1 is SNHLY and CDR2 FYNNEI. V lost 11 bases and J lost 5, with 16 bases in between. The CDR3 runs to 12 residues. The DNA for the CDR3 is TGTGCCGGCATATACAGCACCCACGAGCAGTACTTC. Amino acids: CAGIYSTHEQYF. The full variable domain, its missing parts supplied by reference TRBV2 and TRBJ2-7, is EPEVTQTPSHQVTQMGQEVILRCVPISNHLYFYWYRQILGQKVEFLVSFYNNEISEKSEIFDDQFSVERPDGSNFTLKIRSTKLEDSAMYFCAGIYSTHEQYFGPGTRLTVT.

The gene calls are TRBV20-1 and TRBJ2-4; possibly TRBD1 for D (5 bases). The V end was cut by 4 bases, the J end by 0 bases, with 13 bases between. This CDR3 spans 15 amino acids. The germline V gene has CDR1 DFQATT and CDR2 SNEGSKA (reference sequence). In DNA, the CDR3 is TGCAGTGCTACAACCCGACAGCTAGCCAAAAACATTCAGTACTTC. This encodes CSATTRQLAKNIQYF.

In this sample, this clonotype turned up a few times. The J gene is TRBJ2-3, the V gene TRBV3-1, with 7 bases identical to TRBD2. CDR3 length: 16 residues. CDR1 is LGHDT, CDR2 YNNKEL, per germline (reference sequence). V was pared by 4 bases and J by 2 bases, with 9 bases of the junction left unmatched. The CDR3 DNA reads TGTGCCAGCAGCCCTCCGGGACTATCTATCACAGATACGCAGTATTTT. Translated: CASSPPGLSITDTQYF.

Only a few counts were recorded for this clonotype. The rearrangement joins TRBV30 to TRBJ2-1; tentatively, D is TRBD2 (5 bases). The CDR3 is 13 residues long. Looked up from germline, CDR1 is GTSNPN and CDR2 is SVGIG (reference sequence). Trimming removed 0 bases at V and 3 bases at J, with 6 bases between. The DNA for the CDR3 is TGTGCCTGGAGTGTACGGGGCTACAATGAGCAGTTCTTC. As protein: CAWSVRGYNEQFF.

In its sample, this clonotype was seen a few times. The rearrangement links TRBV5-6 to TRBJ1-5, with D perhaps matching TRBD1 (5 bases). Germline loops: CDR1 SGHDT, CDR2 YYEEEE. CDR3 length: 15 amino acids. The V end was cut by 3 bases, the J end by 1 base, with 11 bases between. The chain's CDR3 is CASSSFWTSNQPQHF. The DNA of the CDR3 is TGTGCCAGCAGCTCTTTTTGGACAAGCAATCAGCCCCAGCATTTT.

This chain connects TRBV7-9 to TRBJ1-1; D is possibly TRBD1 (5 bases). The CDR3 totals 14 residues. Germline values: CDR1 SEHNR, CDR2 FQNEAQ (reference sequence). The CDR3 loop is CAGTTGKGVEQAFF. As DNA, the CDR3 is TGTGCAGGCACGACGGGTAAAGGGGTCGAACAAGCTTTCTTT.

This clonotype has only a few counts. The chain links TRBV20-1 to TRBJ2-2, with TRBD1 matching 8 bases. Germline CDR1 reads DFQATT; CDR2 reads SNEGSKA (reference sequence). Trimming removed 1 base from V and 4 bases from J; junction bases left unmatched: 2. This CDR3 region has 14 residues. CDR3 nucleotide sequence: TGCAGTGCTAGAGTTACAGGGGGCACCGGGGAGCTGTTTTTT. Translation: CSARVTGGTGELFF.

The genes are TRBV10-3 and TRBJ2-2; weak D call: TRBD1 (6 bases). Trimming pared 7 bases from V and 1 base from J, leaving 10 bases between. Germline V gene sequence: CDR1 ENHRY, CDR2 SYGVKD. CDR3 length: 14 amino acids. The CDR3 loop is CAIMKGQNTGELFF. In DNA form, the CDR3 reads TGTGCCATCATGAAGGGACAGAACACCGGGGAGCTGTTTTTT.

The table lists this clonotype with many counts. The chain combines TRBV3-1 with TRBJ2-4; D gene unclear. Germline V gene data show CDR1 as LGHDT and CDR2 as YNNKEL (reference sequence). The CDR3 is 14 amino acids. Trimming removed 4 bases from V and 0 bases from J, with 7 bases in between. CDR3 protein: CASSLRIAKNIQYF. In nucleotides, the CDR3 is TGTGCCAGCAGCCTGAGAATAGCCAAAAACATTCAGTACTTC.

The chain has TRBV28 and TRBJ1-2; 8 nucleotides line up with TRBD1. Trimming took 4 bases from V and 6 from J; bases not matched to a gene: 4. Germline V CDR1 and CDR2: MDHEN, SYDVKM. The CDR3 contains 13 residues. The chain's CDR3 is CASSSGQAHGYTF. In DNA, the CDR3 is TGTGCCAGCAGTTCGGGACAGGCTCATGGCTACACCTTC.

V is TRBV7-2 and J is TRBJ2-7; the D call may be TRBD1 or TRBD2 (6 bases each). Germline V CDR1 and CDR2: SGHTA, FQGNSA. The germline V and J ends were trimmed by 4 bases and 6 bases, with 19 bases remaining between them. The CDR3 has 15 residues. The CDR3 sequence: CASSSKGTLAIEQYF. The DNA for the CDR3 is TGTGCCAGCAGCTCGAAAGGGACACTAGCTATCGAGCAGTACTTC.

This sequence joins TRBV28 and TRBJ2-3; weak D call: TRBD2 (6 bases). The V and J ends lost 7 bases and 4 bases respectively, with 15 bases between them. CDR1 and CDR2 from the germline V gene are MDHEN and SYDVKM. The length of the CDR3 is 14 residues. The CDR3: CASTGQRAPDTQYF. CDR3 DNA sequence: TGTGCCAGCACAGGTCAGCGGGCACCAGATACGCAGTATTTT.